The next 17 T cell receptor beta chains were all read from a single sample in a study of T cells in placental villitis. This was the immunoSEQ v4 assay. Libraries were prepared by immunoSEQ multiplex PCR; TCRdb keeps only in-frame clonotypes and omits some of them. The sample lists roughly 3,000 clones, about 75% occurring once. Sequences were obtained from placental tissue containing maternal and fetal cells. The receptors originated from a human patient with infectious villitis; the placental T cells may come from both mother and fetus.

This rearrangement joins TRBV7-6 to TRBJ2-5; a weak D match, TRBD2 (7 bases). This CDR3 comprises 15 residues. Trimming took 5 bases from V and 4 from J, leaving 17 bases between them. Germline V lookup: CDR1 SGHVS, CDR2 FNYEAQ. CDR3 in DNA: TGTGCCAGCAGCGACGGGGGGCATGGGAGAGAGACCCAGTACTTC. It codes for CASSDGGHGRETQYF.

The table lists this clone with a few counts. The J gene is TRBJ2-1, the V gene TRBV9; 8 bases map to TRBD2. The germline V gene encodes CDR1 SGDLS and CDR2 YYNGEE. This CDR3 region has 19 residues. V lost 1 base and J lost 0; bases outside the gene matches: 12. The CDR3: CASSVSGSVSHSSYNEQFF. The CDR3 DNA is TGTGCCAGCAGCGTAAGCGGGAGCGTTTCCCATTCCTCCTACAATGAGCAGTTCTTC.

This chain joins TRBV27 and TRBJ2-7; 11 nucleotides line up with TRBD1. CDR1 and CDR2 from the germline V gene are MNHEY and SMNVEV (reference sequence). This CDR3 has 14 residues. Trimming removed 4 bases from V and 3 bases from J; junction bases left unmatched: 2. The CDR3 nucleotides read TGTGCCAGCAGTTATGGGACAGGGGGCTACGAGCAGTACTTC. Its translation: CASSYGTGGYEQYF.

The chain employs TRBV15 and TRBJ2-7, with TRBD1 matching 8 bases. The CDR3 sequence is 14 residues long. The germline V gene has CDR1 LNHNV and CDR2 YYDKDF (reference sequence). V shed 0 bases and J 3 bases; nucleotides not matched to a gene: 1. The CDR3 loop is CATSRDGQGYEQYF. The CDR3 DNA follows: TGTGCCACCAGCAGAGATGGACAGGGCTACGAGCAGTACTTC.

CDR3 in DNA: TGTGCCAGCAGCTACAGGGACACTGAAGCTTTCTTT. This gives the protein CASSYRDTEAFF. The chain carries TRBV5-4 and TRBJ1-1; tentative D call: TRBD1 (6 bases). The CDR3 contains 12 residues. Germline V gene data show CDR1 as SGHNT and CDR2 as YYREEE (reference sequence). The V and J ends lost 3 bases and 3 bases respectively, with 6 bases between them.

This clone is labeled as large. The chain employs TRBV6-5 and TRBJ1-2; no firm D call. The V gene lost 0 bases and the J gene lost 0 bases, with 5 bases spanning the gap. Germline V gene sequence: CDR1 MNHEY, CDR2 SVGAGI. The CDR3 sequence is 14 residues long. CDR3 protein: CASSYSRANYGYTF. CDR3 bases: TGTGCCAGCAGTTACTCGAGGGCTAACTATGGCTACACCTTC.

On this clone itself: A much larger clone sits a single nucleotide away, making a read error possible. This rearrangement joins TRBV4-2 to TRBJ2-3; 11 bases are shared with TRBD2. This CDR3 spans 15 amino acids. Germline loops: CDR1 LGHNA, CDR2 YNFKEQ. CDR3 coding DNA: TGTACCAGCAGCCAAGATAGCGGGGGGGCCGATACGCAGTATTTT. This gives the protein CTSSQDSGGADTQYF.

This clone was detected only a few times. The chain has TRBV2 and TRBJ1-1, with 7 bases identical to TRBD1. CDR1 is SNHLY, CDR2 FYNNEI, per germline. This CDR3 is 15 amino acids long. V lost 1 base to trimming and J lost 4 bases; unmatched junction nucleotides: 6. CDR3 coding DNA: TGTGCCAGCAGTGAAGGTTGGGACAGCCTCACTGAAGCTTTCTTT. This sequence encodes CASSEGWDSLTEAFF.

This clone is a singleton in its sample. The rearrangement joins TRBV29-1 to TRBJ1-1; D gene uncertain. Trimming stripped 4 bases from V and 2 bases from J, with 17 bases between. The length of the CDR3 is 15 residues. The germline V gene has CDR1 SQVTM and CDR2 ANQGSEA. CDR3 DNA sequence: TGCAGCGTTGGAAAGTCTTACTTCATAAACACTGAAGCTTTCTTT. This gives the protein CSVGKSYFINTEAFF.

The chain recombines TRBV5-4 with TRBJ2-1; TRBD1 matches 7 bases. The germline V gene has CDR1 SGHNT and CDR2 YYREEE (reference sequence). The V and J ends lost 0 bases and 5 bases, in that order; junction bases with no gene match: 5. The CDR3 length is 15 residues. The CDR3 DNA reads as TGTGCCAGCAGCTTGGTAGGGGGCTTGGACAATGAGCAGTTCTTC. Its translation is CASSLVGGLDNEQFF. Full variable domain (remainder filled in from reference TRBV5-4 and TRBJ2-1): ETGVTQSPTHLIKTRGQQVTLRCSSQSGHNTVSWYQQALGQGPQFIFQYYREEENGRGNFPPRFSGLQFPNYSSELNVNALELDDSALYLCASSLVGGLDNEQFFGPGTRLTVL.

The V and J genes are TRBV7-2 and TRBJ2-7, with 9 nucleotides matching TRBD2. V lost 5 bases and J lost 3; bases outside the gene matches: 5. The germline gives CDR1 SGHTA, CDR2 FQGNSA. This CDR3 comprises 14 residues. CDR3 nucleotide sequence: TGTGCCAGCAGCAATAGCGGGAGAAGCTACGAGCAGTACTTC. Its translation: CASSNSGRSYEQYF.

The V and J genes are TRBV27 and TRBJ2-7, with TRBD2 identical over 11 bases. The V and J ends lost 3 bases and 3 bases, in that order; junction bases with no gene match: 4. The CDR3 is 15 residues long. Germline CDR1 is MNHEY and CDR2 is SMNVEV (reference sequence). The CDR3 DNA reads TGTGCCAGCAGTTTCTCTGGGACTAGCGGCTACGAGCAGTACTTC. Protein: CASSFSGTSGYEQYF.

The V call is TRBV7-2, the J call TRBJ2-3; 8 positions agree with TRBD2. Trimming at V came to 7 bases and at J to 0 bases, leaving 9 bases not matched to a gene. Germline CDR1 reads SGHTA; CDR2 reads FQGNSA. This CDR3 spans 16 amino acids. The CDR3 region is CASKLSLAASTDTQYF. DNA of the CDR3: TGTGCCAGCAAACTCTCACTAGCGGCCAGCACAGATACGCAGTATTTT.

The CDR3 reads CASSGPGGFTQYF. The CDR3 DNA is TGCGCCAGCAGTGGGCCAGGGGGCTTTACGCAGTATTTT. This chain links TRBV10-1 with TRBJ2-3; TRBD1 agrees at 8 bases. V gave up 4 bases and J gave up 8 bases; unmatched junction bases: 5. The CDR3 spans 13 residues. CDR1 is WNHNN and CDR2 is SYGVQD in the germline V gene (reference sequence).

The V and J genes are TRBV6-5 and TRBJ2-3; D gene unclear. The length of the CDR3 is 12 residues. Trimming shortened V by 2 bases and J by 4 bases, and 4 bases separated the two germline ends. Per germline, CDR1 MNHEY and CDR2 SVGAGI. Written as DNA, the CDR3 is TGTGCCAGCAGTTACAGGGCAGATACGCAGTATTTT. Protein: CASSYRADTQYF.

As to this clone: One base away lies a much larger clone, so this may be a sequencing read error. The same CDR3 can be traced to other DNA sequences in this sample. V gene TRBV10-1 combines with J gene TRBJ2-7, with D tentatively TRBD2 (6 bases). Between the trimmed V and J ends, which lost 9 bases and 3 bases, there was a span of 15 bases. CDR1 is WNHNN and CDR2 is SYGVQD in the germline V gene (reference sequence). The CDR3 has 13 amino acids. CDR3 DNA sequence: TGCGCCAGTAGCGGCCCAGGAGGCTACGAGCAGTACTTC. As protein: CASSGPGGYEQYF.

The gene calls are TRBV2 and TRBJ1-1, with 9 bases that match TRBD1. The CDR3 has 17 amino acids. V gave up 9 bases and J gave up 1 base; unmatched junction bases: 15. Germline V gene data show CDR1 as SNHLY and CDR2 as FYNNEI. Written as DNA, the CDR3 is TGTGCCAGTAGTCATTACGGGGACAGGGAAGGGAACACTGAAGCTTTCTTT. Its protein is CASSHYGDREGNTEAFF. Drawing the rest from reference TRBV2 and TRBJ1-1, the complete variable domain is EPEVTQTPSHQVTQMGQEVILRCVPISNHLYFYWYRQILGQKVEFLVSFYNNEISEKSEIFDDQFSVERPDGSNFTLKIRSTKLEDSAMYFCASSHYGDREGNTEAFFGQGTRLTVV.